Below, 29 T cell receptor beta chains from the same sample are listed, as sequenced in a study of T cells in Graves' hyperthyroidism and ophthalmopathy. Researchers took RNA transcripts and amplified the TCR beta CDR3 regions from them. HTBI primers were used for first-round RT-PCR of the TCR CDR3. TCRdb reprocessed the multiplex PCR reads with MiXCR, giving one entry per CDR3 protein. The profile shows about 380,000 distinct CDR3 sequences, around 13% of them singletons. The sample consisted of blood. All receptors come from a woman aged 55 to 70 with Graves' hyperthyroidism.

In its sample, this clonotype was seen many times. The J gene is TRBJ2-5, the V gene TRBV7-9, with 8 nucleotides matching TRBD2. The length of the CDR3 is 15 residues. Trimming removed 1 base from V and 1 base from J; junction bases left unmatched: 2. Germline CDR1 SEHNR, CDR2 FQNEAQ (reference sequence). CDR3 region: CASSLVGTSQETQYF. The CDR3 DNA follows: TGTGCCAGCAGCTTAGTTGGGACTAGCCAAGAGACCCAGTACTTC.

This clonotype has ten or more counts. The V call is TRBV29-1, the J call TRBJ2-7; 9 bases align to TRBD2. Germline-derived CDR1 and CDR2 are SQVTM and ANQGSEA. The CDR3 is made up of 16 amino acids. V lost 0 bases and J lost 2; bases outside the gene matches: 8. The CDR3 DNA is TGCAGCGTTGAAGAAGGGAATAGCGGGAGACCCTACGAGCAGTACTTC. Its translation is CSVEEGNSGRPYEQYF.

This clonotype was detected a few times. This chain uses TRBV4-1 with TRBJ2-1, with 9 bases fitting TRBD2. V gave up 1 base and J gave up 1 base; unmatched junction bases: 2. This CDR3 comprises 16 residues. The germline gives CDR1 MGHRA, CDR2 YSYEKL. DNA of the CDR3: TGCGCCAGCAGCCAAGGACTAGCGGCATCCTACAATGAGCAGTTCTTC. Protein sequence: CASSQGLAASYNEQFF.

This clonotype was observed at least ten times. The CDR3 bases are TGTGCCAGCAGCTTAGAAGAGCGGGTTACGGATACGCAGTATTTT. Its translation is CASSLEERVTDTQYF. V is TRBV7-8 and J is TRBJ2-3, with a possible D match to TRBD2 (6 bases). Between the trimmed V and J ends, which lost 1 base and 6 bases, there was a span of 14 bases. The germline CDR1 and CDR2 sequences are SGHVS and FQNEAQ. This CDR3 spans 15 amino acids.

The chain uses TRBV19 and TRBJ1-1; 7 nucleotides agree with TRBD1. CDR1 and CDR2 from the germline V gene are LNHDA and SQIVND (reference sequence). The trim removed 7 bases at V and 1 base at J, leaving 3 bases unmatched. This CDR3 region has 13 residues. This CDR3 is CASKYRGNTEAFF. The CDR3 DNA is TGTGCCAGTAAATACAGGGGGAACACTGAAGCTTTCTTT.

A note on this clonotype: A much larger clonotype is one base distant, so this may be a read error. The chain couples TRBV6-1 to TRBJ2-7; weak D call: TRBD1 (6 bases). The CDR3 covers 15 residues. Trimming cost V 3 bases and J 4 bases, with 16 bases left between them. Germline CDR1 reads MNHNS; CDR2 reads SASEGT. The CDR3 loop reads CASSDMTGRLYEQYF. Written as DNA, the CDR3 is TGTGCCAGCAGTGATATGACAGGACGACTTTACGAGCAGTACTTC.

This clonotype was picked up a small number of times. The CDR3 region has the DNA TGTGCCAGCAGTTTAGGGGCGGGAGGGCCTCTTGGCACCGGGGAGCTGTTTTTT. It specifies CASSLGAGGPLGTGELFF. V gene TRBV12-3 or TRBV12-4 combines with J gene TRBJ2-2; 9 positions agree with TRBD2. The CDR3 contains 18 residues. V gave up 1 base and J gave up 4 bases; unmatched junction bases: 10.

This clonotype was seen at least ten times. The chain is built from TRBV9 and TRBJ2-7; 9 nucleotides line up with TRBD2. The CDR3 sequence is 15 residues long. CDR1 is SGDLS, CDR2 YYNGEE, per germline. The trim removed 0 bases at V and 2 bases at J, leaving 3 bases unmatched. The CDR3: CASSVASGRTYEQYF. The CDR3 bases are TGTGCCAGCAGCGTAGCCAGCGGGAGGACCTACGAGCAGTACTTC. The entire variable domain, with the rest obtained from reference TRBV9 and TRBJ2-7, is as follows: DSGVTQTPKHLITATGQRVTLRCSPRSGDLSVYWYQQSLDQGLQFLIQYYNGEERAKGNILERFSAQQFPDLHSELNLSSLELGDSALYFCASSVASGRTYEQYFGPGTRLTVT.

The chain is built from TRBV4-1 and TRBJ1-4, with no clear D. The CDR3 spans 13 residues. The germline V gene encodes CDR1 MGHRA and CDR2 YSYEKL. V shed 6 bases and J shed 6 bases, with 11 bases lying between them. CDR3 loop: CASRRPSHEKLFF. The CDR3 bases are TGCGCCAGCAGACGGCCTTCCCATGAAAAACTGTTTTTT.

The chain uses TRBV11-2 and TRBJ2-7; TRBD2 matches at 15 bases. This CDR3 comprises 17 residues. J gave up 9 bases and V 5 bases, and 14 bases lay outside the gene matches. Looked up from germline, CDR1 is SGHAT and CDR2 is FQNNGV. CDR3 nucleotide sequence: TGTGCCAGCAGCCAAGGAGGACTAGCGGGAGGGCCTGTAGCGCAGTACTTC. Its translation: CASSQGGLAGGPVAQYF.

This clonotype has at least ten counts. The CDR3 region has the DNA TGTGCCAGCAGCTCCGTGAGGGGTGAGCCCCAGCATTTT. Its translation is CASSSVRGEPQHF. The chain links TRBV7-8 to TRBJ1-5, with D maybe TRBD1 (5 bases). In germline, CDR1 is SGHVS, CDR2 FQNEAQ. V shed 4 bases and J shed 8 bases, with 12 bases lying between them. The CDR3 is 13 residues long.

This clonotype occurred many times. The rearrangement uses TRBV6-1 and TRBJ1-3; 9 bases agree with TRBD1. Germline V gene sequence: CDR1 MNHNS, CDR2 SASEGT. V lost 2 bases and J lost 3; bases outside the gene matches: 5. This CDR3 is 16 amino acids long. The CDR3 protein is CASSEPGTGLGNTIYF. CDR3 nucleotide sequence: TGTGCCAGCAGTGAACCCGGGACAGGGCTTGGAAACACCATATATTTT.

Regarding this clonotype: One end of the junction fails to match germline, which may point to a read error. The gene calls are TRBV10-3 and TRBJ1-1; 7 positions agree with TRBD1. Looked up from germline, CDR1 is ENHRY and CDR2 is SYGVKD. CDR3 length equals 15 residues. In DNA form, the CDR3 reads TGTGCCAGCAGTTACCGGGACAGAGCTGGCACTGAAGCTTTCTTT. Protein product: CASSYRDRAGTEAFF.

This clonotype was found many times. The CDR3 coding sequence is TGTGCCAGCAGCGAATCAGGGGACACTGAAGCTTTCTTT. It translates to CASSESGDTEAFF. V and J are TRBV7-9 and TRBJ1-1; tentatively, D is TRBD1 (6 bases). The V gene lost 5 bases and the J gene lost 3 bases, with 10 bases spanning the gap. This CDR3 is 13 amino acids long. CDR1 is SEHNR and CDR2 is FQNEAQ in the germline V gene (reference sequence).

The table lists this clonotype with a few counts. The chain has TRBV9 and TRBJ1-2; 7 nucleotides align to TRBD1. The CDR3 sequence is 15 residues long. The ends lost 4 bases at V and 3 bases at J; junction bases unmatched: 9. Germline assignment: CDR1 SGDLS and CDR2 YYNGEE. DNA for the CDR3: TGTGCCAGCAGCTCTAAGCCCGACAGGGACTATGGCTACACCTTC. It specifies CASSSKPDRDYGYTF.

Ten or more counts support this clonotype. The V and J genes are TRBV24-1 and TRBJ2-1, with TRBD1 matching 8 bases. The CDR3 is made up of 19 amino acids. Trimming removed 5 bases from V and 0 bases from J; junction bases left unmatched: 14. In germline, CDR1 is KGHDR, CDR2 SFDVKD. CDR3 sequence (DNA): TGTGCCACCAGTGGGGACAGGACTCGCGGCGGAAACTCCTACAATGAGCAGTTCTTC. Protein product: CATSGDRTRGGNSYNEQFF.

The gene calls are TRBV12-5 and TRBJ2-1; 7 positions match TRBD2. The CDR3 runs 18 residues. Germline CDR1 LGHNT, CDR2 FRNRAP. The junction had 12 bases not matched to a gene; V was cut back by 2 bases and J by 2 bases. CDR3: CASGLILWGEGPYNEQFF. The CDR3 DNA reads as TGTGCTAGTGGTTTGATCCTCTGGGGGGAGGGCCCCTACAATGAGCAGTTCTTC.

This clonotype occurred a few times. This chain links TRBV7-9 with TRBJ1-1; unclear D gene. This CDR3 comprises 14 residues. V was clipped by 5 bases and J by 7 bases, with 17 bases between them. From germline, CDR1 is SEHNR and CDR2 FQNEAQ (reference sequence). CDR3 sequence (DNA): TGTGCCAGCAGCCCGAACATGCAACGAGGTGAAGCTTTCTTT. It codes for CASSPNMQRGEAFF.

The rearrangement joins TRBV9 to TRBJ2-5; D not resolved. Germline V gene data show CDR1 as SGDLS and CDR2 as YYNGEE. The ends were cut back, 0 bases at V and 1 base at J, with 13 bases in the middle. The CDR3 spans 16 residues. In DNA form, the CDR3 reads TGTGCCAGCAGCGTAGGCAGTATGGGGTTCCAAGAGACCCAGTACTTC. This gives the protein CASSVGSMGFQETQYF.

At least ten counts were recorded for this clonotype. J is TRBJ2-2 and V is TRBV7-9, with D possibly TRBD1 on 5 matching bases. V was cut by 4 bases and J by 7 bases, with 16 bases left in between. Germline V CDR1 and CDR2: SEHNR, FQNEAQ (reference sequence). The CDR3 runs 15 residues. The CDR3 DNA is TGTGCCAGCAGCTCCGACTCCGGTCAGGGCGGGGAGCTGTTTTTT. Amino acid sequence: CASSSDSGQGGELFF.

This chain connects TRBV20-1 to TRBJ2-1; 13 positions agree with TRBD2. The junction had 11 bases not matched to a gene; V was cut back by 0 bases and J by 0 bases. The CDR3 runs to 20 residues. Germline CDR1 is DFQATT and CDR2 is SNEGSKA (reference sequence). CDR3 nucleotides: TGCAGTGCTAGAGATATCAGACTAGCGGGAGGACCGAGCTCCTACAATGAGCAGTTCTTC. Its protein is CSARDIRLAGGPSSYNEQFF.

This chain joins TRBV6-4 and TRBJ1-1; no clear D gene. V dropped 4 bases and J dropped 2 bases, with 8 bases sitting between them. This CDR3 is 13 amino acids long. Looked up from germline, CDR1 is MRHNA and CDR2 is SNTAGT. In DNA form, the CDR3 reads TGTGCCAGCAGTGCGTCAGTAAACACTGAAGCTTTCTTT. Protein product: CASSASVNTEAFF.

This clonotype was observed at least ten times. The V call is TRBV2, the J call TRBJ1-6; TRBD1 aligns across 10 bases. The V and J ends lost 7 bases and 9 bases, in that order; junction bases with no gene match: 9. CDR3 length: 15 amino acids. Germline CDR1 SNHLY, CDR2 FYNNEI. This CDR3 is CASKATGTGVSPLHF. In nucleotides, the CDR3 is TGTGCCAGCAAAGCTACCGGGACAGGGGTTTCACCCCTCCACTTT.

The table lists this clonotype with many counts. The CDR3 nucleotides are TGCAGCGTTGCACCGGGACAGGGGACGACTGAAGCTTTCTTT. Its translation is CSVAPGQGTTEAFF. The chain combines TRBV29-1 with TRBJ1-1; 10 positions match TRBD1. CDR3 length: 14 residues. Losses at the gene ends were 4 bases for V and 5 bases for J; bases not matched to a gene: 7. The germline CDR1 and CDR2 sequences are SQVTM and ANQGSEA.

The chain has TRBV18 and TRBJ2-2; 7 bases line up with TRBD2. This CDR3 spans 16 amino acids. Trimming at V came to 3 bases and at J to 0 bases, leaving 4 bases not matched to a gene. Germline V lookup: CDR1 KGHSH, CDR2 LQKENI. The DNA of the CDR3 is TGTGCCAGCTCACCTTTTAGCGGGTCGAACACCGGGGAGCTGTTTTTT. Translated, it gives CASSPFSGSNTGELFF.

This clonotype appeared a few times. The junction and the germline gene differ at one end; a read error may be behind it. This chain uses TRBV15 with TRBJ2-3; 8 positions match TRBD2. Germline V gene data show CDR1 as LNHNV and CDR2 as YYDKDF (reference sequence). The length of the CDR3 is 16 residues. The CDR3 sequence: CTTSRDSAGGTDTQYF. CDR3 coding DNA: TGTACCACCAGCAGAGATTCGGCGGGAGGAACAGATACGCAGTATTTT.

This clonotype was found many times. CDR3 sequence: CASSLVAGAEQFF. DNA for the CDR3: TGTGCCAGCAGTTTGGTCGCGGGTGCTGAGCAGTTCTTC. This sequence joins TRBV28 and TRBJ2-1; tentatively, D is TRBD2 (5 bases). CDR3 length: 13 residues. With 3 bases removed from V and 9 bases from J, the gap between germline ends came to 12 bases. Looked up from germline, CDR1 is MDHEN and CDR2 is SYDVKM.

This clonotype came up a few times. The genes are TRBV16 and TRBJ1-1; possible D gene TRBD1, 5 bases. CDR3 size: 15 residues. The V and J ends lost 0 bases and 1 base respectively, with 9 bases between them. The germline V gene has CDR1 KGHSY and CDR2 FQNENV. The CDR3 region is CASSQSATENTEAFF. The CDR3 DNA is TGTGCCAGCAGCCAATCCGCGACAGAGAACACTGAAGCTTTCTTT.

This clonotype has ten or more counts. The V and J genes are TRBV6-2 or TRBV6-3 and TRBJ2-1; unclear D gene. Germline V lookup: CDR1 MNHEY, CDR2 SVGEGT. Trimming took off 0 bases at V and 5 bases at J, with 5 bases between the two ends. The CDR3 length is 13 residues. The CDR3 protein is CASSYSRDNEQFF. As DNA, the CDR3 is TGTGCCAGCAGTTACTCCCGCGACAATGAGCAGTTCTTC.